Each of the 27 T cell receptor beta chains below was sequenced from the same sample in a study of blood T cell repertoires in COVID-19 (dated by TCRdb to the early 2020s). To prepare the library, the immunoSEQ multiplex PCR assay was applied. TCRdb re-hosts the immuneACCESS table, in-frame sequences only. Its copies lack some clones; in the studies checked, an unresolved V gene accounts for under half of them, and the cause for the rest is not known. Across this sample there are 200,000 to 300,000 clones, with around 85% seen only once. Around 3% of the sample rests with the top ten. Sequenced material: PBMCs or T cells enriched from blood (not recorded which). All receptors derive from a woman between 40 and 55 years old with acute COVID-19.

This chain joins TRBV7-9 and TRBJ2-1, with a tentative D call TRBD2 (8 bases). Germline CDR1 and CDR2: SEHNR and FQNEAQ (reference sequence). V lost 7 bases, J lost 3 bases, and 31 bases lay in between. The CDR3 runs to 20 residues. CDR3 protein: CASTPGPAQGTAGGYNEQFF. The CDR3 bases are TGTGCCAGCACCCCGGGGCCGGCACAGGGGACTGCGGGAGGCTACAATGAGCAGTTCTTC.

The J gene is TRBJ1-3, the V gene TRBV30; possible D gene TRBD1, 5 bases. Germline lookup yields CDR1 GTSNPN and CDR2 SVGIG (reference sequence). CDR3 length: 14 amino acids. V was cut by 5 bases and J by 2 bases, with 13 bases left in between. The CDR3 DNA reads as TGTGCCTGGGGAGGAAAAGGGGCTGGAAACACCATATATTTT. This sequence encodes CAWGGKGAGNTIYF.

The CDR3 is CASSLAGRVYEQYF. In DNA form, the CDR3 reads TGCGCCAGCAGCTTGGCAGGGAGGGTTTACGAGCAGTACTTC. The chain joins TRBV5-1 to TRBJ2-7, with 7 bases lining up with TRBD2. Germline CDR1 is SGHRS and CDR2 is YFSETQ. This CDR3 is 14 amino acids long. Germline trimming cut 0 bases from V and 4 bases from J; bases unmatched to any gene: 4. The full variable domain, its missing parts supplied by reference TRBV5-1 and TRBJ2-7, is KAGVTQTPRYLIKTRGQQVTLSCSPISGHRSVSWYQQTPGQGLQFLFEYFSETQRNKGNFPGRFSGRQFSNSRSEMNVSTLELGDSALYLCASSLAGRVYEQYFGPGTRLTVT.

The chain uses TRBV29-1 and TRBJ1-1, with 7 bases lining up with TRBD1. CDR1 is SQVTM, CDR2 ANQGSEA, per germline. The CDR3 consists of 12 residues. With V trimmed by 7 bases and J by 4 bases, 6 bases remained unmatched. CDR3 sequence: CSGGGRGTEAFF. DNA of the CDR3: TGCAGCGGAGGGGGCAGGGGCACTGAAGCTTTCTTT.

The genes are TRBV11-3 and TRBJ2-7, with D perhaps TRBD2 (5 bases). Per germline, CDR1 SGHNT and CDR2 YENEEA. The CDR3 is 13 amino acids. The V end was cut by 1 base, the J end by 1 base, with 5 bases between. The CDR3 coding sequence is TGTGCCAGCAGCTTAGGGAGGTCCTACGAGCAGTACTTC. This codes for CASSLGRSYEQYF.

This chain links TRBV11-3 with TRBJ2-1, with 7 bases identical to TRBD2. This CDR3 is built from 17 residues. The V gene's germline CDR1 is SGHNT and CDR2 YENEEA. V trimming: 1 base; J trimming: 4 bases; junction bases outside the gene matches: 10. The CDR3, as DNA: TGTGCCAGCAGCTTAGCCTGGGCACTAGCGACATACAATGAGCAGTTCTTC. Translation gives CASSLAWALATYNEQFF. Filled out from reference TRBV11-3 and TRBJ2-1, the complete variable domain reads EAGVVQSPRYKIIEKKQPVAFWCNPISGHNTLYWYLQNLGQGPELLIRYENEEAVDDSQLPKDRFSAERLKGVDSTLKIQPAELGDSAVYLCASSLAWALATYNEQFFGPGTRLTVL.

The CDR3 sequence is CASSNGLANEQFF. In nucleotides, the CDR3 is TGTGCCAGCAGCAATGGACTAGCCAATGAGCAGTTCTTC. This rearrangement joins TRBV5-4 to TRBJ2-1, with TRBD2 identical over 8 bases. CDR3 length: 13 residues. J was trimmed by 6 bases and V by 4 bases; bases with no gene match: 3. CDR1 SGHNT and CDR2 YYREEE come from the germline V gene (reference sequence).

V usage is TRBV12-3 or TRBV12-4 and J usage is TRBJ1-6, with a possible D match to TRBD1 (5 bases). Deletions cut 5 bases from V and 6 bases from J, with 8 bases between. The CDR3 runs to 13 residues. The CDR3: CASSRQSNSPLHF. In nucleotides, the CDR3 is TGTGCCAGCAGTCGACAGTCTAATTCACCCCTCCACTTT.

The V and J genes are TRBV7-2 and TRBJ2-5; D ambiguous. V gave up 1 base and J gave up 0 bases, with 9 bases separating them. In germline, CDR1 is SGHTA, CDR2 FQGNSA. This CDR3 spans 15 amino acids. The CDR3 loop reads CASSLVAVNQETQYF. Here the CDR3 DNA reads TGTGCCAGCAGCTTAGTTGCGGTTAACCAAGAGACCCAGTACTTC.

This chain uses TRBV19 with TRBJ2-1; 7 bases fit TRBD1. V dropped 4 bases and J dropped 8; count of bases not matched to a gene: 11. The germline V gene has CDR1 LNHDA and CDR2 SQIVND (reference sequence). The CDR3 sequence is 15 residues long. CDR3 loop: CASSTTGSARYEQFF. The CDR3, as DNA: TGTGCCAGTAGTACGACAGGGTCAGCACGGTATGAGCAGTTCTTC.

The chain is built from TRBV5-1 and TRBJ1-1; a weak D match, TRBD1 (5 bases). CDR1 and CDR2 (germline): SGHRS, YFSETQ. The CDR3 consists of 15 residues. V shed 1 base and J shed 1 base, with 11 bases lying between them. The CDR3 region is CASSLYQGSNTEAFF. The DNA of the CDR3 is TGCGCCAGCAGCTTGTATCAGGGATCGAACACTGAAGCTTTCTTT.

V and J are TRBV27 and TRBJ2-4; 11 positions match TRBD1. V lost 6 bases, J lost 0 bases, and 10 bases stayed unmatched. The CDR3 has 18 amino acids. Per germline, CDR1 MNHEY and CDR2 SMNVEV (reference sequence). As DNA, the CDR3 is TGTGCCAGCAGATACTTGGGGACAGGGGGGATAGCCAAAAACATTCAGTACTTC. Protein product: CASRYLGTGGIAKNIQYF.

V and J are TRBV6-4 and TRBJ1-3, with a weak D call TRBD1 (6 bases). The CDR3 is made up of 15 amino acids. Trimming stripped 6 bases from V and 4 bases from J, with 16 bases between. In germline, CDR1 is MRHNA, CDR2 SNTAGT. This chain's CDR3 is CASRGGAEFGNTIYF. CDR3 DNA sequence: TGTGCCAGCAGGGGGGGGGCAGAATTCGGAAACACCATATATTTT.

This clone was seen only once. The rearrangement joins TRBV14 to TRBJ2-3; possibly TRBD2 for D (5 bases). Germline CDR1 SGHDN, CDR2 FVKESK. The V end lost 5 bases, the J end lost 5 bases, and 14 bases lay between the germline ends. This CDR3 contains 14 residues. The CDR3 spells CASSGREPRDTQYF. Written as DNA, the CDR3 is TGTGCCAGCAGCGGCCGGGAACCCAGAGATACGCAGTATTTT.

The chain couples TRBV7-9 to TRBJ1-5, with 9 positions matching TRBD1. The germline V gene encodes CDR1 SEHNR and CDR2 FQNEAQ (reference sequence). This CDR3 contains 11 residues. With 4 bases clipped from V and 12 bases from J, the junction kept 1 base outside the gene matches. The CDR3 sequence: CASSSGQGQHF. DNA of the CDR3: TGTGCCAGCAGCTCGGGACAGGGCCAGCATTTT.

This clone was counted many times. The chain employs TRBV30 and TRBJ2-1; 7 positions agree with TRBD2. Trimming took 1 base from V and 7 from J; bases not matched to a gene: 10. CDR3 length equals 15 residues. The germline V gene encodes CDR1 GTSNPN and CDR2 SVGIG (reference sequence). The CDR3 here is CAWSERDWRGNEQFF. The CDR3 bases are TGTGCCTGGAGTGAGCGGGACTGGCGGGGTAATGAGCAGTTCTTC. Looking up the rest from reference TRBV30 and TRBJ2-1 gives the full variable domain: SQTIHQWPATLVQPVGSPLSLECTVEGTSNPNLYWYRQAAGRGLQLLFYSVGIGQISSEVPQNLSASRPQDRQFILSSKKLLLSDSGFYLCAWSERDWRGNEQFFGPGTRLTVL.

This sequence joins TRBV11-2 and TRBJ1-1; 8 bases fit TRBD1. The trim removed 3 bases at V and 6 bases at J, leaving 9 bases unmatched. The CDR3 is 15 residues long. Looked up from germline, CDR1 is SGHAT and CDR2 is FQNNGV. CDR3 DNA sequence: TGTGCCAGCAGCTTCCCGACAGGGGCCCTCCCTGAAGCTTTCTTT. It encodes CASSFPTGALPEAFF.

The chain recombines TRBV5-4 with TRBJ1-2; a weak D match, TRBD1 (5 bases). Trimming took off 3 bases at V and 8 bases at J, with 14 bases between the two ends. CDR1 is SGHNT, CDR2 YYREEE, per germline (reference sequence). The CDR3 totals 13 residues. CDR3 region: CASSYVRGGGYTF. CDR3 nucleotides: TGTGCCAGCAGCTACGTTAGGGGCGGCGGCTACACCTTC.

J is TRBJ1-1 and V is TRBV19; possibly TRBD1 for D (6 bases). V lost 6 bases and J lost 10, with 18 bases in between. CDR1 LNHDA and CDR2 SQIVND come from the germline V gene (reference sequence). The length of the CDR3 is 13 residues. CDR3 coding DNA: TGTGCCAGTAGAACTCACAGGGATCCCGTAGCTTTCTTT. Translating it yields CASRTHRDPVAFF.

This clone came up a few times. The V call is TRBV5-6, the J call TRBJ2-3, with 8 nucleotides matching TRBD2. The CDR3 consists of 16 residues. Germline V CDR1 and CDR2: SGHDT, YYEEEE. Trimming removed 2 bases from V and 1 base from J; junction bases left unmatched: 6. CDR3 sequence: CASSLVTTSGTDTQYF. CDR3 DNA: TGTGCCAGCAGCTTAGTTACGACTAGCGGCACAGATACGCAGTATTTT.

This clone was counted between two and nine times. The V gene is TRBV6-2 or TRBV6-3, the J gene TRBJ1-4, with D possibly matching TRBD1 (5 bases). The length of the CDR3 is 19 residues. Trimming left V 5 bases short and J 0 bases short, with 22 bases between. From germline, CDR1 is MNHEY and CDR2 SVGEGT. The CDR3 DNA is TGTGCCAGCAGTCCAAAGGACAAGGTCTCGCTTTCAACTAATGAAAAACTGTTTTTT. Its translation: CASSPKDKVSLSTNEKLFF.

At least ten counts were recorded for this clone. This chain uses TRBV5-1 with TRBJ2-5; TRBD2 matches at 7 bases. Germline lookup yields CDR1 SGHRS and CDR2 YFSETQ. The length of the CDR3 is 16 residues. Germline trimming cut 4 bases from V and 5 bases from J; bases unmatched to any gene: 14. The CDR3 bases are TGCGCCAGCAGCGCCGCGTTTGGCGGGAGTGGGGAGACCCAGTACTTC. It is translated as CASSAAFGGSGETQYF.

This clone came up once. The CDR3 reads CASSHRGLAGEYEQYF. CDR3 nucleotides: TGTGCCAGCAGCCACCGCGGACTAGCGGGAGAGTACGAGCAGTACTTC. The chain combines TRBV4-2 with TRBJ2-7; 13 positions match TRBD2. CDR3 size: 16 residues. Losses at the gene ends were 3 bases for V and 4 bases for J; bases not matched to a gene: 6. Germline V gene sequence: CDR1 LGHNA, CDR2 YNFKEQ.

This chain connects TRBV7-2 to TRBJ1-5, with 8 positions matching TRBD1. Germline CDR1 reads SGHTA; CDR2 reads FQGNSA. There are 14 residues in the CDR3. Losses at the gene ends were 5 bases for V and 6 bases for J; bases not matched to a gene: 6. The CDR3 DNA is TGTGCCAGCAGCCCCGACAGGGGCGGTCAGCCCCAGCATTTT. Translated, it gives CASSPDRGGQPQHF.

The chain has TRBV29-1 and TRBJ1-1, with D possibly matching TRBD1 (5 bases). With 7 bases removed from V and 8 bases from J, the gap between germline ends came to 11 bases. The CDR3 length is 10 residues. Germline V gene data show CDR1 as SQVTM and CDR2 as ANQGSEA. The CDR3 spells CSAINREAFF. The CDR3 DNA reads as TGCAGCGCTATCAACAGGGAAGCTTTCTTT.

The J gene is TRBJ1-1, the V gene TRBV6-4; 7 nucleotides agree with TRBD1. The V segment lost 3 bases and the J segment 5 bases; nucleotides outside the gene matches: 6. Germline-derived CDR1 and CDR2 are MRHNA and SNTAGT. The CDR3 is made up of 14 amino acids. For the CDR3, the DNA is TGTGCCAGCAGTGATGATTCAGGGGGAACTGAAGCTTTCTTT. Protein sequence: CASSDDSGGTEAFF.

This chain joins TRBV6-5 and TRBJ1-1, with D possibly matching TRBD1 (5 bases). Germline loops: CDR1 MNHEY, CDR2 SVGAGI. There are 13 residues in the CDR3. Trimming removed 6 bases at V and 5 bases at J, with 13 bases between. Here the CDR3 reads CASRAGGGTEAFF. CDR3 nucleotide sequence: TGTGCCAGCAGGGCCGGGGGTGGTACTGAAGCTTTCTTT.